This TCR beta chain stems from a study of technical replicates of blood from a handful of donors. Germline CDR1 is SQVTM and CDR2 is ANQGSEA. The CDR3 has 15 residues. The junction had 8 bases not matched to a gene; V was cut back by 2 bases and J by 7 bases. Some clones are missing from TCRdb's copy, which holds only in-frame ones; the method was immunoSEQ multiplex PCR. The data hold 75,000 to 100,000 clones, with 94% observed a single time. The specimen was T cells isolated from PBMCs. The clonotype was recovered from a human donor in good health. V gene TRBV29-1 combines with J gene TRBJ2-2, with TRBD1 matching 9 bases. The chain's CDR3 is CSVETSGTGIGELFF. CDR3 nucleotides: TGCAGCGTTGAAACCTCCGGGACAGGGATCGGGGAGCTGTTTTTT.